The following is a T cell receptor beta chain sequence with its context. What it binds is unknown. Blood specimens came from baseline, cycle 4 day 1, and cycle 7 day 1. The sample is drawn from a study of OX40 agonist ivuxolimab in advanced cancers. Study-level information: There were three patients with partial responses, one having hepatocellular carcinoma and two cutaneous melanoma.

TCRdb keeps only in-frame clones here, not all; method: immunoSEQ multiplex PCR. This sample has tens of thousands of clones; 88% occur once, and the top ten carry around a tenth. Germline V gene data show CDR1 as SEHNR and CDR2 as FQNEAQ (reference sequence). This CDR3 has 15 amino acids. Trimming left V 1 base short and J 4 bases short, with 13 bases between. General observations from the study: Fewer expanded clones were found on average in CD4+ than in CD8+ T cells.

The TCR originated in an adult with an advanced solid tumor such as melanoma, head and neck, liver or kidney cancer. The material was CD4+ or CD8+ T cells sorted from blood, obtained in a trial of the OX40 agonist ivuxolimab. The chain is built from TRBV7-9 and TRBJ1-2; D unclear. CDR3 nucleotide sequence: TGTGCCAGCAGCTTAGGGACGGCGGGCCGCTATGGCTACACCTTC. Amino acids: CASSLGTAGRYGYTF.